These 11 T cell receptor beta chains were all obtained from the same sample, sequenced in a study of shared clonotypes between healthy human individuals. TCRdb keeps only in-frame clones here, not all; method: immunoSEQ multiplex PCR. The sample contains approximately 710,000 clones, 90% of which appear only once. Sequenced sample: memory CD8+ T cells from PBMCs. Subset: CD45RO+ cells pooled with CCR7-negative TemRA cells. The receptors come from a man younger than 35 in good health. Some clones in this sample may be carry-over from other donors' samples.

This chain uses TRBV7-8 with TRBJ2-1; D tentatively reads TRBD1 or TRBD2 (6 bases each). Trimming cost V 5 bases and J 3 bases, with 17 bases left between them. The CDR3 extends over 16 amino acids. CDR1 and CDR2 (germline): SGHVS, FQNEAQ. The chain's CDR3 is CASSPEGGGNYNEQFF. DNA for the CDR3: TGTGCCAGCAGCCCTGAGGGGGGCGGCAACTACAATGAGCAGTTCTTC.

The chain recombines TRBV15 with TRBJ2-7; 10 nucleotides align to TRBD2. V lost 5 bases to trimming and J lost 3 bases; unmatched junction nucleotides: 10. CDR3 size: 16 residues. Germline V gives CDR1 LNHNV, CDR2 YYDKDF (reference sequence). The CDR3 DNA is TGTGCCACCAGCTCCCAAGCGGGAGGGCCCGGCTACGAGCAGTACTTC. Protein: CATSSQAGGPGYEQYF.

About this clone: Additional DNA sequences in this sample encode the identical CDR3. The CDR3 spells CASSFGQGEAFF. CDR3 DNA sequence: TGTGCCAGCAGCTTCGGGCAGGGCGAAGCTTTCTTT. The chain employs TRBV7-9 and TRBJ1-1, with D possibly being TRBD1 (5 bases). The CDR3 is 12 residues long. The germline gives CDR1 SEHNR, CDR2 FQNEAQ (reference sequence). Trimming cost V 3 bases and J 8 bases, with 10 bases left between them. Full variable domain (rest looked up from reference TRBV7-9 and TRBJ1-1): DTGVSQNPRHKITKRGQNVTFRCDPISEHNRLYWYRQTLGQGPEFLTYFQNEAQLEKSRLLSDRFSAERPKGSFSTLEIQRTEQGDSAMYLCASSFGQGEAFFGQGTRLTVV.

The gene calls are TRBV30 and TRBJ2-3, with TRBD2 identical over 8 bases. The CDR3 loop spans 15 amino acids. J lost 1 base, V lost 1 base, and 4 bases had no gene match. The germline CDR1 and CDR2 sequences are GTSNPN and SVGIG (reference sequence). CDR3 coding DNA: TGTGCCTGGAGTGCCGAGCGGGAGCGCACAGATACGCAGTATTTT. It is translated as CAWSAERERTDTQYF.

V usage is TRBV25-1 and J usage is TRBJ2-5, with D tentatively TRBD1 (5 bases). The end of the DNA fits TRBJ2-7 better, so the J call may be wrong. Germline CDR1 and CDR2: MGHDK and SYGVNS. The CDR3 is made up of 14 amino acids. The CDR3 DNA follows: TGTGCCAGCAGTACCTCAGGGTTGGGTTACGAGCAGTACTTC. Protein: CASSTSGLGYEQYF.

This clone was counted a few times. J is TRBJ1-5 and V is TRBV27; no definite D call. This CDR3 is built from 17 residues. Looked up from germline, CDR1 is MNHEY and CDR2 is SMNVEV (reference sequence). The V and J ends lost 4 bases and 0 bases respectively, with 16 bases between them. The CDR3: CASSSLLAAHSNQPQHF. The CDR3 DNA reads TGTGCCAGCAGTTCCCTGTTGGCGGCCCATAGCAATCAGCCCCAGCATTTT.

V gene TRBV27 combines with J gene TRBJ2-1, with D perhaps assigned TRBD1 or TRBD2 (5 bases each). Germline V CDR1 and CDR2: MNHEY, SMNVEV (reference sequence). The V end was cut by 3 bases, the J end by 6 bases, with 18 bases between. The CDR3 is 16 residues long. Here the CDR3 reads CASSFSGRMAGNEQFF. DNA of the CDR3: TGTGCCAGCAGTTTTTCGGGGCGAATGGCGGGCAATGAGCAGTTCTTC.

The chain is built from TRBV7-9 and TRBJ2-4; D perhaps matches TRBD2 (6 bases). V lost 5 bases and J 3 bases, leaving 17 bases between the germline ends. This CDR3 spans 16 amino acids. The germline gives CDR1 SEHNR, CDR2 FQNEAQ (reference sequence). CDR3 protein: CASSPWTSGVKNIQYF. For the CDR3, the DNA is TGTGCCAGCAGCCCGTGGACCTCGGGGGTCAAAAACATTCAGTACTTC.

The CDR3 DNA is TGTGCCAGCAGCTCGATCCGACTAGCGGGAAAATCCTACGAGCAGTACTTC. This codes for CASSSIRLAGKSYEQYF. The rearrangement links TRBV7-8 to TRBJ2-7, with 11 bases identical to TRBD2. Trimming at V came to 4 bases and at J to 1 base, leaving 9 bases not matched to a gene. The CDR3 is 17 residues long. The germline CDR1 and CDR2 sequences are SGHVS and FQNEAQ. Together with reference TRBV7-8 and TRBJ2-7, the CDR3 gives the full variable domain: GAGVSQSPRYKVAKRGQDVALRCDPISGHVSLFWYQQALGQGPEFLTYFQNEAQLDKSGLPSDRFFAERPEGSVSTLKIQRTQQEDSAVYLCASSSIRLAGKSYEQYFGPGTRLTVT.

The chain carries TRBV28 and TRBJ1-3; tentatively, D is TRBD1 (6 bases). From germline, CDR1 is MDHEN and CDR2 SYDVKM. The V end lost 4 bases, the J end lost 8 bases, and 21 bases lay between the germline ends. The CDR3 consists of 16 residues. CDR3 DNA sequence: TGTGCCAGCAGTTCCCGCCGGGACATAGGTCCAGACACCATATATTTT. Amino acids: CASSSRRDIGPDTIYF.

This clone was observed a single time. The chain has TRBV9 and TRBJ2-1; 9 nucleotides match TRBD2. V was pared by 0 bases and J by 3 bases, with 7 bases of the junction left unmatched. The CDR3 contains 17 residues. Germline CDR1 SGDLS, CDR2 YYNGEE. CDR3 protein: CASSVESGTSIYNEQFF. Here the CDR3 DNA reads TGTGCCAGCAGCGTAGAGTCTGGGACTAGCATCTACAATGAGCAGTTCTTC.